This passage covers 10 T cell receptor beta chains from one sample sequenced in a study of T cells after yellow fever vaccination. Each CDR3 protein gets one entry after TCRdb re-called the 5' RACE reads with MiXCR. The sample records approximately 450,000 distinct CDR3 sequences, roughly a sixth being singletons. The material was PBMCs, obtained before the yellow fever booster vaccination. All receptors derive from a man aged 18 to 29 who received the YFV17D yellow fever vaccine.

This clonotype was seen only a few times. The V call is TRBV6-6, the J call TRBJ2-7, with D perhaps matching TRBD2 (5 bases). Trimming removed 8 bases at V and 12 bases at J, with 26 bases between. This CDR3 contains 14 residues. CDR1 and CDR2 (germline): MNHNY, SVGAGI (reference sequence). In DNA form, the CDR3 reads TGTGCCAGCGGTTCCTATGCGGGTCTCTCCTTACTGTACGTC. Translation: CASGSYAGLSLLYV.

The V call is TRBV5-1, the J call TRBJ2-7, with 10 bases matching TRBD2. The CDR3 has 15 residues. CDR1 is SGHRS, CDR2 YFSETQ, per germline. The junction had 7 bases not matched to a gene; V was cut back by 0 bases and J by 7 bases. The CDR3 DNA reads as TGCGCCAGCAGCTTGGGACTAGCGGGTTCGGGGGAGCAGTACGTC. Its translation is CASSLGLAGSGEQYV.

This clonotype occurred a few times. V gene TRBV7-9 combines with J gene TRBJ1-1, with D tentatively TRBD1 (5 bases). V was trimmed by 6 bases and J by 1 base, leaving 15 bases between them. There are 15 residues in the CDR3. Germline V gene sequence: CDR1 SEHNR, CDR2 FQNEAQ (reference sequence). The CDR3 loop reads CASSSHPTENTEAFF. CDR3 in DNA: TGTGCCAGCAGTTCGCACCCGACAGAGAACACTGAAGCTTTCTTT.

The chain employs TRBV7-9 and TRBJ2-7; a possible D gene is TRBD2 (6 bases). The length of the CDR3 is 15 residues. Trimming took off 0 bases at V and 1 base at J, with 10 bases between the two ends. The germline gives CDR1 SEHNR, CDR2 FQNEAQ (reference sequence). Here the CDR3 DNA reads TGTGCCAGCAGCTTAGCGTTTAGCGGATCCTACGAGCAGTACTTC. This gives the protein CASSLAFSGSYEQYF.

This clonotype appeared a few times. The CDR3 DNA reads TGCGCCAGCTCGACTAGCGGGGCCACAGATACGCAGTATTTT. Translated: CASSTSGATDTQYF. The chain combines TRBV5-1 with TRBJ2-3; 11 nucleotides line up with TRBD2. Germline V gives CDR1 SGHRS, CDR2 YFSETQ. The junction had 3 bases not matched to a gene; V was cut back by 7 bases and J by 2 bases. The CDR3 is 14 residues long.

Remarks on this clonotype: Relative to the germline gene, one junction end is altered; a read error may explain this. J is TRBJ2-1 and V is TRBV20-1; perhaps TRBD1 as D (5 bases). Germline V gene lookup returns CDR1 DFQATT and CDR2 SNEGSKA (reference sequence). This CDR3 has 8 residues. For the CDR3, the DNA is TGCAGTGTTCCCCGCCAGGGTTGG. It translates to CSVPRQGW.

The J gene is TRBJ1-6, the V gene TRBV6-1; 7 bases are a match to TRBD1. V lost 2 bases, J lost 8 bases, and 9 bases stayed unmatched. CDR3 length equals 16 residues. Germline V gene sequence: CDR1 MNHNS, CDR2 SASEGT. The CDR3 sequence: CASSEFTGAYDSPLHF. The DNA of the CDR3 is TGTGCCAGCAGTGAATTCACAGGGGCTTATGATTCACCCCTCCACTTT.

This clonotype was seen only a few times. The chain links TRBV7-8 to TRBJ2-1; the D is unclear. This CDR3 comprises 12 residues. Trimming took off 6 bases at V and 8 bases at J, with 11 bases between the two ends. CDR1 and CDR2 (germline): SGHVS, FQNEAQ. The chain's CDR3 is CASSIRVDEQFF. The CDR3 nucleotides read TGTGCCAGCAGTATCCGGGTTGATGAGCAGTTCTTC. The full variable domain, completed using reference TRBV7-8 and TRBJ2-1, is GAGVSQSPRYKVAKRGQDVALRCDPISGHVSLFWYQQALGQGPEFLTYFQNEAQLDKSGLPSDRFFAERPEGSVSTLKIQRTQQEDSAVYLCASSIRVDEQFFGPGTRLTVL.

This clonotype has more than one count but fewer than ten. J is TRBJ2-7 and V is TRBV6-6; 8 bases map to TRBD1. This CDR3 is 15 amino acids long. Unmatched junction bases numbered 10, after V lost 3 bases and J lost 6 bases. Per germline, CDR1 MNHNY and CDR2 SVGAGI (reference sequence). CDR3 sequence (DNA): TGTGCCAGCAGTTATTCCACGGACAGGGTTGCCGAGCAGTACTTC. Its translation is CASSYSTDRVAEQYF.

The V gene is TRBV29-1, the J gene TRBJ1-4; TRBD1 might be the D (6 bases). Trimming stripped 3 bases from V and 3 bases from J, with 8 bases between. Germline CDR1 SQVTM, CDR2 ANQGSEA. The CDR3 spans 13 residues. For the CDR3, the DNA is TGCAGCGTTGAGACAGGCGCTAATGAAAAACTGTTTTTT. Translated, it gives CSVETGANEKLFF.